This TCR beta chain appears in the sequencing data of a study of blood T cell repertoires in COVID-19. Whole-study context: Sites in the United States, Italy and Spain provided acute and convalescent COVID-19 samples. From T cells, B-cell-depleted T cells, or PBMCs came the material, which was cDNA or gDNA.

The V end lost 0 bases, the J end lost 5 bases, and 16 bases lay between the germline ends. The length of the CDR3 is 16 residues. CDR1 is SGHAT and CDR2 is FQNNGV in the germline V gene. In the authors' workflow: Quantification of nucleated cells was approximated via reference gene primer amplification. Profiling relied on immunoSEQ multiplex PCR, and the TCRdb table lists in-frame clones only, not all of them. V and J calls and clone size are as listed in that table; D and trimming were resolved from the DNA. This sample yields 200,000 to 250,000 clones, of which 86% are seen a single time; about 2% belongs to the top ten.

This TCR was recovered from a woman aged 45-65 years with acute or convalescent COVID-19. The specimen was peripheral blood. The chain uses TRBV11-2 and TRBJ2-5; unclear D gene. The CDR3 loop reads CASSLDSSARRETQYF. CDR3 DNA: TGTGCCAGCAGCTTAGATAGTTCGGCAAGGCGGGAGACCCAGTACTTC.